This T cell receptor beta chain came from a study of blood T cell repertoires in COVID-19. The overall study: Material from acute and convalescent COVID-19 was sourced from the United States, Italy and Spain.

TCRdb keeps only in-frame clones here, not all; method: immunoSEQ multiplex PCR. The sample consists of just over 650,000 clones, around 90% of them appearing once. This clone was recorded only once. Trimming removed 3 bases at V and 2 bases at J, with 15 bases between. In germline, CDR1 is ENHRY, CDR2 SYGVKD. The CDR3 spans 16 residues. The sequence came from a woman between 18 and 29 years old with acute or convalescent COVID-19. The rearrangement uses TRBV10-3 and TRBJ2-3, with D possibly TRBD1 on 5 matching bases. Sequenced input: peripheral blood. CDR3 DNA sequence: TGTGCCATCAGTGACCCCAGGGTCGGACCCACAGATACGCAGTATTTT. It codes for CAISDPRVGPTDTQYF.